The next 8 T cell receptor beta chains were all read from a single sample in a study of cytomegalovirus exposure and HLA in healthy donors (dated by TCRdb to about 2017). Libraries were prepared through the immunoSEQ multiplex PCR assay. For the multiplex PCR, a mixture combining 60 forward primers for TCR Vbeta segments and 13 reverse primers for TCR Jbeta segments was used. Entries here come from immuneACCESS through TCRdb and include only in-frame sequences with V and J called. Some clones fail to appear in such tables; in the studies checked, an unresolved V gene covers under half of the shortfall, and the cause of the remainder is unknown. The sample profile shows roughly 120,000 clones; approximately 80% of them were found once. Clones ranked in the top ten supply 0.24% of the sample. Sequences were obtained from PBMCs. The receptors shown here come from a man aged 50 or older in good health and CMV-seronegative.

The V call is TRBV14, the J call TRBJ2-6; 9 nucleotides match TRBD1. Germline V lookup: CDR1 SGHDN, CDR2 FVKESK. The CDR3 sequence is 17 residues long. Losses at the gene ends were 3 bases for V and 2 bases for J; bases not matched to a gene: 5. As DNA, the CDR3 is TGTGCCAGCAGCCAGTTACAGGGGGCCGCTGGGGCCAACGTCCTGACTTTC. Residues: CASSQLQGAAGANVLTF.

V and J are TRBV5-4 and TRBJ2-5; 8 nucleotides match TRBD2. Looked up from germline, CDR1 is SGHNT and CDR2 is YYREEE (reference sequence). The trim removed 2 bases at V and 2 bases at J, leaving 11 bases unmatched. CDR3 length: 17 residues. Here the CDR3 DNA reads TGTGCCAGCAGCTTAAGTAGGGTAGCGGGACTTCAAGAGACCCAGTACTTC. Protein sequence: CASSLSRVAGLQETQYF.

The chain is built from TRBV10-3 and TRBJ2-7; TRBD2 matches 8 bases. Germline assignment: CDR1 ENHRY and CDR2 SYGVKD. The CDR3 extends over 16 amino acids. The V and J ends lost 4 bases and 2 bases, in that order; junction bases with no gene match: 10. This CDR3 is CAISVATSGTTYEQYF. The CDR3 DNA reads as TGTGCCATCAGTGTAGCCACTAGCGGCACCACCTACGAGCAGTACTTC.

The CDR3 spells CASSYSYTAAAYEQYF. The CDR3 DNA follows: TGTGCCAGCAGTTACTCTTATACTGCGGCGGCCTACGAGCAGTACTTC. The rearrangement uses TRBV6-5 and TRBJ2-7; D is ambiguous. This CDR3 contains 16 residues. Per the germline V gene, CDR1 is MNHEY and CDR2 is SVGAGI. The ends were cut back, 0 bases at V and 2 bases at J, with 14 bases in the middle.

The chain carries TRBV9 and TRBJ2-5, with D unclear. V lost 4 bases and J 5 bases, leaving 15 bases between the germline ends. Germline V gene sequence: CDR1 SGDLS, CDR2 YYNGEE. This CDR3 contains 14 residues. Here the CDR3 reads CASSPRAGLETQYF. CDR3 coding DNA: TGTGCCAGCAGCCCCAGAGCTGGGCTTGAGACCCAGTACTTC. Combining the CDR3 with reference TRBV9 and TRBJ2-5 gives the whole variable domain DSGVTQTPKHLITATGQRVTLRCSPRSGDLSVYWYQQSLDQGLQFLIQYYNGEERAKGNILERFSAQQFPDLHSELNLSSLELGDSALYFCASSPRAGLETQYFGPGTRLLVL.

V and J are TRBV7-2 and TRBJ2-1, with 7 positions matching TRBD1. The V and J ends lost 4 bases and 6 bases, in that order; junction bases with no gene match: 9. Per germline, CDR1 SGHTA and CDR2 FQGNSA. The CDR3 totals 15 residues. CDR3 in DNA: TGTGCCAGCAGCTCCGGATTTCACAGGGGCAATGAGCAGTTCTTC. This sequence encodes CASSSGFHRGNEQFF.

The chain couples TRBV19 to TRBJ2-1; 7 bases match TRBD2. Germline CDR1 is LNHDA and CDR2 is SQIVND (reference sequence). The J segment lost 7 bases and the V segment lost 4 bases, leaving 16 bases of the junction unmatched. CDR3 length equals 17 residues. CDR3 protein: CASSTLTRRETGNEQFF. DNA for the CDR3: TGTGCCAGTAGTACTCTGACGAGGCGGGAGACGGGGAATGAGCAGTTCTTC.

The chain combines TRBV7-8 with TRBJ1-1, with 8 bases aligning to TRBD1. With 5 bases clipped from V and 10 bases from J, the junction kept 12 bases outside the gene matches. Germline-derived CDR1 and CDR2 are SGHVS and FQNEAQ. The CDR3 loop spans 14 amino acids. CDR3 sequence (DNA): TGTGCCAGCAGCCCCTCGACAGGGGCTCCGTCAGCTTTCTTT. Translation gives CASSPSTGAPSAFF.